These 32 T cell receptor beta chains came from one sample sequenced in a study of blood T cell repertoires in COVID-19. The method was immunoSEQ multiplex PCR; TCRdb's version includes in-frame clones alone and lacks a portion of them. The sample carries around 190,000 clones, approximately 85% recorded once. The source material was peripheral blood. These receptors were obtained from a woman aged 55-70 years with acute or convalescent COVID-19.

The chain couples TRBV7-2 to TRBJ2-7; no firm D call. The CDR3 runs 14 residues. The germline V gene has CDR1 SGHTA and CDR2 FQGNSA. The V end was cut by 7 bases, the J end by 2 bases, with 15 bases between. The CDR3 DNA is TGTGCCAGCAACCCCCTCGGGTCCCCCTACGAGCAGTACGTC. Translation: CASNPLGSPYEQYV.

V is TRBV30 and J is TRBJ2-5, with a possible D match to TRBD1 (6 bases). The V gene lost 0 bases and the J gene lost 5 bases, with 10 bases spanning the gap. The germline CDR1 and CDR2 sequences are GTSNPN and SVGIG (reference sequence). This CDR3 contains 13 residues. CDR3 bases: TGTGCCTGGAGTGTACTGGGGGCGGAGACCCAGTACTTC. This gives the protein CAWSVLGAETQYF.

V gene TRBV4-1 combines with J gene TRBJ2-4, with D possibly TRBD1 on 6 matching bases. V lost 5 bases and J lost 4, with 15 bases in between. The germline CDR1 and CDR2 sequences are MGHRA and YSYEKL. CDR3 length: 15 residues. The chain's CDR3 is CASSLAGAGKNIQYF. The CDR3 coding sequence is TGCGCCAGCAGCTTGGCAGGGGCAGGTAAAAACATTCAGTACTTC.

The chain has TRBV2 and TRBJ1-1; D perhaps matches TRBD1 (5 bases). This CDR3 region has 13 residues. Trimming removed 8 bases at V and 5 bases at J, with 15 bases between. Germline lookup yields CDR1 SNHLY and CDR2 FYNNEI. CDR3 DNA: TGTGCCAGCTTAAGGGGCATAGGAACTGAAGCTTTCTTT. Translation: CASLRGIGTEAFF.

The rearrangement joins TRBV19 to TRBJ1-4; tentatively, D is TRBD1 (6 bases). This CDR3 region has 13 residues. Per germline, CDR1 LNHDA and CDR2 SQIVND (reference sequence). V was pared by 9 bases and J by 4 bases, with 12 bases between. As DNA, the CDR3 is TGTGCCAGCATAGGGGGTTTTAATGAAAAACTGTTTTTT. It is translated as CASIGGFNEKLFF.

For the CDR3, the DNA is TGTGCCAGCAGCTCGACAGGGAGTAATTCACCCCTCCACTTT. This encodes CASSSTGSNSPLHF. The V call is TRBV6-5, the J call TRBJ1-6, with 7 bases matching TRBD1. The CDR3 length is 14 residues. Germline values: CDR1 MNHEY, CDR2 SVGAGI. Unmatched junction bases numbered 5, after V lost 6 bases and J lost 6 bases.

This clone occurred once. The J gene is TRBJ1-6, the V gene TRBV15; D perhaps matches TRBD1 (5 bases). The CDR3 totals 16 residues. V gave up 0 bases and J gave up 10 bases, with 16 bases separating them. Germline V gene lookup returns CDR1 LNHNV and CDR2 YYDKDF (reference sequence). Here the CDR3 reads CATSRDLGPTLSPLHF. The CDR3 DNA sequence: TGTGCCACCAGCAGAGATTTGGGGCCGACTCTCTCACCCCTCCACTTT.

V is TRBV21-1 and J is TRBJ2-5; TRBD2 reflects the table's D call only, with no check against the DNA. TRBV21-1 is shown as a pseudogene. CDR3 length: 13 amino acids. The CDR3 region is CASSMADQETQYF. CDR3 sequence (DNA): TGTGCCAGCAGCATGGCGGACCAAGAGACCCAGTACTTC.

The chain couples TRBV27 to TRBJ2-1; TRBD1 matches 9 bases. The CDR3 is 15 residues long. Germline CDR1 MNHEY, CDR2 SMNVEV (reference sequence). V lost 3 bases, J lost 10 bases, and 10 bases stayed unmatched. The CDR3 here is CASSLTGGPRREQFF. Written as DNA, the CDR3 is TGTGCCAGCAGTTTGACAGGGGGGCCCCGACGGGAGCAGTTCTTC.

With regard to this clone: This could be a read error, since a much larger clone is one nucleotide away. The gene calls are TRBV3-1 (or the pseudogene TRBV3-2) and TRBJ2-5; D is perhaps TRBD2 (6 bases). The CDR3 has 13 residues. Germline assignment: CDR1 LGHDT and CDR2 YNNKEL (reference sequence). V was cut by 1 base and J by 5 bases, with 8 bases left in between. The CDR3 DNA reads as TGTGCCAGCAGCCAAGCTGGGGGGGAGACCCAGTACTTC. It translates to CASSQAGGETQYF.

The chain recombines TRBV7-8 with TRBJ1-2; D possibly corresponds to TRBD1 (6 bases). Looked up from germline, CDR1 is SGHVS and CDR2 is FQNEAQ. CDR3 length equals 14 residues. Deletions cut 6 bases from V and 4 bases from J, with 15 bases between. CDR3 protein: CASRKDSNFYGYTF. The CDR3 DNA reads TGTGCCAGCAGGAAGGACAGCAACTTCTATGGCTACACCTTC.

This clone was seen a handful of times. This sequence joins TRBV5-1 and TRBJ1-3; a possible D gene is TRBD1 (5 bases). The CDR3 consists of 15 residues. The ends were cut back, 5 bases at V and 0 bases at J, with 12 bases in the middle. Germline CDR1 is SGHRS and CDR2 is YFSETQ. The CDR3 nucleotides read TGCGCCAGCAGTCAAGGGGCAACCTCTGGAAACACCATATATTTT. It is translated as CASSQGATSGNTIYF.

This chain's CDR3 is CASSPLDSNSPLHF. The CDR3 DNA reads TGTGCCAGCTCACCACTGGACAGCAATTCACCCCTCCACTTT. The V and J genes are TRBV18 and TRBJ1-6, with D possibly being TRBD1 (6 bases). V was cut by 1 base and J by 7 bases, with 8 bases left in between. Germline-derived CDR1 and CDR2 are KGHSH and LQKENI. The CDR3 is 14 amino acids.

In its sample, this clone was seen a few times. J is TRBJ1-1 and V is TRBV5-4; the match to TRBD1 covers 11 bases. Germline assignment: CDR1 SGHNT and CDR2 YYREEE (reference sequence). Unmatched junction bases numbered 7, after V lost 4 bases and J lost 11 bases. The CDR3 contains 13 residues. The CDR3 DNA is TGTGCCAGCAGCCCGTGGGACAGGGGGAAGGCTTTCTTT. Translated: CASSPWDRGKAFF.

The rearrangement links TRBV9 to TRBJ2-1; 10 bases line up with TRBD2. In germline, CDR1 is SGDLS, CDR2 YYNGEE. This CDR3 has 17 amino acids. V trimming: 3 bases; J trimming: 6 bases; junction bases outside the gene matches: 12. The CDR3 spells CASSALGGRTSGNEQFF. The DNA for the CDR3 is TGTGCCAGCAGCGCTCTCGGGGGGAGGACTAGCGGCAATGAGCAGTTCTTC.

This chain links TRBV29-1 with TRBJ1-1, with D possibly matching TRBD1 (6 bases). This CDR3 comprises 12 residues. Per the germline V gene, CDR1 is SQVTM and CDR2 is ANQGSEA. V lost 2 bases and J 11 bases, leaving 15 bases between the germline ends. This CDR3 is CSVERQGGGAFF. The CDR3 DNA follows: TGCAGCGTTGAAAGGCAAGGGGGTGGCGCTTTCTTT.

The sample holds one count of this clone. The CDR3 DNA reads TGTGCCAGCAGCTTAGCTAGCGGGAGTGCAGATACGCAGTATTTT. This encodes CASSLASGSADTQYF. The chain links TRBV7-9 to TRBJ2-3, with TRBD2 matching over 9 bases. The CDR3 is made up of 15 amino acids. Trimming took 0 bases from V and 4 from J; bases not matched to a gene: 2. Per germline, CDR1 SEHNR and CDR2 FQNEAQ (reference sequence).

This rearrangement joins TRBV3-1 (or the pseudogene TRBV3-2) to TRBJ1-2; D not certain. This CDR3 contains 14 residues. Between the trimmed V and J ends, which lost 7 bases and 2 bases, there was a span of 14 bases. Germline CDR1 LGHDT, CDR2 YNNKEL (reference sequence). CDR3 sequence (DNA): TGTGCCAGCAAAAATTTCCAGGCAAACTATGGCTACACCTTC. This encodes CASKNFQANYGYTF.

This chain joins TRBV19 and TRBJ1-5, with D perhaps matching TRBD1 (6 bases). Germline CDR1 and CDR2: LNHDA and SQIVND (reference sequence). V lost 4 bases to trimming and J lost 7 bases, with 8 bases between them. The CDR3 extends over 12 amino acids. The CDR3: CASSRGQQPQHF. The CDR3 bases are TGTGCCAGTAGTAGAGGACAGCAGCCCCAGCATTTT.

This clone was seen only once. V is TRBV28 and J is TRBJ1-4; 9 bases map to TRBD1. Unmatched junction bases numbered 11, after V lost 10 bases and J lost 8 bases. Looked up from germline, CDR1 is MDHEN and CDR2 is SYDVKM. This CDR3 has 14 amino acids. The CDR3 protein is CAIGTGPVGEKLFF. CDR3 DNA: TGTGCCATAGGGACAGGGCCGGTTGGGGAAAAACTGTTTTTT.

The V and J genes are TRBV19 and TRBJ1-4; D is perhaps TRBD1 (6 bases). Germline lookup yields CDR1 LNHDA and CDR2 SQIVND (reference sequence). V lost 5 bases, J lost 8 bases, and 18 bases lay in between. The CDR3 consists of 15 residues. CDR3 sequence: CASSHRDTRGEKLFF. The CDR3 nucleotides read TGTGCCAGTAGTCACCGGGACACCCGAGGGGAAAAACTGTTTTTT.

The chain carries TRBV28 and TRBJ1-5, with TRBD1 matching over 8 bases. There are 17 residues in the CDR3. Germline V gene sequence: CDR1 MDHEN, CDR2 SYDVKM. V shed 5 bases, J shed 3 bases, and the junction held 12 bases outside the gene matches. The CDR3: CASSGMGGTGVNQPQHF. The CDR3 DNA sequence: TGTGCCAGCAGTGGGATGGGGGGGACAGGTGTCAATCAGCCCCAGCATTTT. Together with reference TRBV28 and TRBJ1-5, the CDR3 gives the full variable domain: DVKVTQSSRYLVKRTGEKVFLECVQDMDHENMFWYRQDPGLGLRLIYFSYDVKMKEKGDIPEGYSVSREKKERFSLILESASTNQTSMYLCASSGMGGTGVNQPQHFGDGTRLSIL.

This sequence joins TRBV7-2 and TRBJ1-2; the match to TRBD1 covers 9 bases. After removal of 3 bases from V and 2 bases from J, the junction contained 4 bases not matched to a gene. Germline assignment: CDR1 SGHTA and CDR2 FQGNSA. The CDR3 runs 15 residues. The CDR3 spells CASSFPDRGNYGYTF. For the CDR3, the DNA is TGTGCCAGCAGCTTTCCGGACAGGGGCAACTATGGCTACACCTTC.

V and J are TRBV19 and TRBJ1-5; TRBD1 aligns across 7 bases. This CDR3 region has 16 residues. The trim removed 4 bases at V and 1 base at J, leaving 7 bases unmatched. Germline CDR1 and CDR2: LNHDA and SQIVND (reference sequence). The CDR3 region is CASSKEGALSNQPQHF. CDR3 bases: TGTGCCAGTAGTAAAGAGGGGGCGCTGAGCAATCAGCCCCAGCATTTT.

V usage is TRBV5-1 and J usage is TRBJ1-2; 7 bases agree with TRBD1. This CDR3 spans 18 amino acids. Germline lookup yields CDR1 SGHRS and CDR2 YFSETQ. Trimming took 4 bases from V and 2 from J; bases not matched to a gene: 17. The CDR3 here is CASSPRTDRTGWNYGYTF. CDR3 DNA sequence: TGCGCCAGCAGCCCGAGAACCGACAGGACAGGTTGGAACTATGGCTACACCTTC.

This rearrangement joins TRBV7-2 to TRBJ2-1; perhaps TRBD1 as D (6 bases). The V end lost 6 bases, the J end lost 0 bases, and 12 bases lay between the germline ends. The CDR3 spans 15 residues. The germline gives CDR1 SGHTA, CDR2 FQGNSA. CDR3 DNA sequence: TGTGCCAGCAGACCGAGGGGGATCTCCTACAATGAGCAGTTCTTC. It translates to CASRPRGISYNEQFF. Full variable domain (missing parts from reference TRBV7-2 and TRBJ2-1): GAGVSQSPSNKVTEKGKDVELRCDPISGHTALYWYRQSLGQGLEFLIYFQGNSAPDKSGLPSDRFSAERTGGSVSTLTIQRTQQEDSAVYLCASRPRGISYNEQFFGPGTRLTVL.

V gene TRBV9 combines with J gene TRBJ1-1; 8 nucleotides align to TRBD1. This CDR3 has 15 residues. V lost 4 bases and J lost 1; bases outside the gene matches: 6. CDR1 is SGDLS and CDR2 is YYNGEE in the germline V gene. The CDR3 sequence is CASSPRQGRNTEAFF. The CDR3 bases are TGTGCCAGCAGCCCCAGACAGGGGCGGAACACTGAAGCTTTCTTT.

The chain combines TRBV3-1 (or the pseudogene TRBV3-2) with TRBJ2-1; D is ambiguous. V was shortened by 3 bases and J by 13 bases, with 16 bases between the two germline ends. Germline-derived CDR1 and CDR2 are LGHDT and YNNKEL (reference sequence). There are 13 residues in the CDR3. CDR3 nucleotides: TGTGCCAGCAGCCACTTAGAGGAGACCCCTCAGTTCTTC. Translation gives CASSHLEETPQFF.

Of note for this clone: Other nucleotide sequences from this sample produce the same CDR3. The rearrangement uses TRBV19 and TRBJ1-1, with TRBD1 matching over 11 bases. The CDR3 spans 15 residues. The V and J ends lost 5 bases and 0 bases, in that order; junction bases with no gene match: 2. The germline V gene encodes CDR1 LNHDA and CDR2 SQIVND (reference sequence). In DNA form, the CDR3 reads TGTGCCAGTAGTTCGGACAGGGGGCTGAACACTGAAGCTTTCTTT. This codes for CASSSDRGLNTEAFF.

The chain has TRBV4-1 and TRBJ1-3; D is undetermined. The CDR3 is 16 amino acids. Trimming shortened V by 0 bases and J by 9 bases, and 18 bases separated the two germline ends. Germline-derived CDR1 and CDR2 are MGHRA and YSYEKL. The CDR3 loop is CASSQDPGELGGTIYF. CDR3 nucleotide sequence: TGCGCCAGCAGCCAAGATCCCGGGGAGCTCGGCGGCACCATATATTTT.

CDR3 sequence: CASSLPSGTSNEQFF. The CDR3 nucleotides read TGTGCCAGCAGCTTGCCTAGCGGGACCTCCAATGAGCAGTTCTTC. The chain recombines TRBV7-9 with TRBJ2-1, with TRBD2 identical over 9 bases. Germline V gene data show CDR1 as SEHNR and CDR2 as FQNEAQ (reference sequence). J gave up 6 bases and V 3 bases, and 6 bases lay outside the gene matches. The CDR3 is 15 residues long.

This chain uses TRBV6-5 with TRBJ1-1; possible D gene TRBD1, 6 bases. Germline CDR1 MNHEY, CDR2 SVGAGI. There are 15 residues in the CDR3. With 5 bases removed from V and 0 bases from J, the gap between germline ends came to 13 bases. Here the CDR3 reads CASSLDRSMNTEAFF. The CDR3, as DNA: TGTGCCAGCAGTCTCGACAGGAGCATGAACACTGAAGCTTTCTTT.